This is a list of T cell receptor beta chains from one sample in a study of blood T cell repertoires in COVID-19. Here immunoSEQ multiplex PCR was the method, and the copy in TCRdb shows in-frame clones only, minus some. The repertoire has tens of thousands of clones, just under 95% of them found once; the top ten carry over 4%. The sample consisted of peripheral blood. Receptors originate from a human donor with active COVID-19. The donor label of this sample is uncertain. CDR3s include the opening cysteine and the closing phenylalanine or tryptophan. D genes are given only for firm matches. The listing skips clone size in some rows; elsewhere it reads once, few, many or a size class.

TGTGCCAGCAGCCCGACAGGGGGCATTGCCAAAAACATTCAGTACTTC | CASSPTGGIAKNIQYF | TRBJ2-4 | . | TRBV7-2 | TRBD1
TGTGCCAGCTCCTTAGTCAGGGGTATTTCCGGGGAGCTGTTTTTT | CASSLVRGISGELFF | TRBJ2-2 | . | TRBV19 | .
TGTGCCAGCAGCCAAGTCTCCCAGGGGCAGGCTAATGAAAAACTGTTTTTT | CASSQVSQGQANEKLFF | TRBJ1-4 | . | TRBV4-2 | .
TGCGCCAGCAGCTTGGCCCGAGACTACGAGCAGTACTTC | CASSLARDYEQYF | TRBJ2-7 | . | TRBV5-1 | .
TGTGCCCGCTTCCTCAGGGACACTGAAGCTTTCTTT | CARFLRDTEAFF | TRBJ1-1 | . | TRBV7-7 | .
TGTGCCAGCAGCCCCGCGAGGACTGCGAACGGCGAGCAGTACTTC | CASSPARTANGEQYF | TRBJ2-7 | . | TRBV7-9 | .
TGTGCCAGCAGCTTAGCCGCCACTGACTACGAGCAGTACTTC | CASSLAATDYEQYF | TRBJ2-7 | . | TRBV11-2 | .
TGTGCCAGCAGCTTAGGAGGGACAGATATATCACCCCTCCACTTT | CASSLGGTDISPLHF | TRBJ1-6 | . | TRBV7-8 | TRBD1
TGTGCCAGTAAACCTAGCGGGGGGGGAGAGCAGTTCTTC | CASKPSGGGEQFF | TRBJ2-1 | once | TRBV19 | TRBD2
TGTGCCAGTAGTATGGAAGGCGCAGGGTTAAACATTCAGTACTTC | CASSMEGAGLNIQYF | TRBJ2-4 | . | TRBV19 | .
TGTGCCAGCTCACCCACGACAGGAACTAACACCGGGGAGCTGTTTTTT | CASSPTTGTNTGELFF | TRBJ2-2 | few | TRBV18 | .
TGTGCCAGCAGCTTGCGGCCGTCGACAGGGGCTTCCTCCTACGAGCAGTACTTC | CASSLRPSTGASSYEQYF | TRBJ2-7 | . | TRBV5-6 | TRBD1
TGTGCCAGTAGTACGGGACAGACCCAGCATTTT | CASSTGQTQHF | TRBJ1-5 | . | TRBV19 | TRBD1
TGTGCCAGCAGCGACAGGGGGCCTTCACCCCTCCACTTT | CASSDRGPSPLHF | TRBJ1-6 | once | TRBV12-3/TRBV12-4 | TRBD1
TGTGCCAGCAGCTTAGGTTTCTACGGGAACACAGATACGCAGTATTTT | CASSLGFYGNTDTQYF | TRBJ2-3 | . | TRBV7-8 | .
TGCGCCAGCCGCTCAACTTATGCTGGAAACACCATATATTTT | CASRSTYAGNTIYF | TRBJ1-3 | . | TRBV10-1 | .
TGTGCCAGCAGTGCCAGCGAGGGAGACACTTCTGAAGCTTTCTTT | CASSASEGDTSEAFF | TRBJ1-1 | . | TRBV25-1 | .
TGTGCCAGCAGGTACCCCGGGAGGGGTAACACTGAAGCTTTCTTT | CASRYPGRGNTEAFF | TRBJ1-1 | . | TRBV28 | .
TGTGCCAGCAGCTTAGCCGCTAGCGGGGGGAGCTCCTACAATGAGCAGTTCTTC | CASSLAASGGSSYNEQFF | TRBJ2-1 | . | TRBV7-2 | TRBD2
TGTGCCAGCAGTGAGCGGGGGGTCTCCTACAATGAGCAGTTCTTC | CASSERGVSYNEQFF | TRBJ2-1 | . | TRBV6-1 | TRBD2
TGCGCCAGCAGCTTAGGGGATCCGTCCTACAATGAGCAGTTCTTC | CASSLGDPSYNEQFF | TRBJ2-1 | . | TRBV5-1 | .
TGTGCCAGCAGCCTAGGACAGGGGATAAACGAGCAGTACTTC | CASSLGQGINEQYF | TRBJ2-7 | . | TRBV7-9 | TRBD1
TGTGCCACCAGCAGAGATAGGACTAGCGGGGTTGACAATGAGCAGTTCTTC | CATSRDRTSGVDNEQFF | TRBJ2-1 | . | TRBV15 | TRBD2
TGTGCCAGCAACGAGCAAGATAACACTGAAGCTTTCTTT | CASNEQDNTEAFF | TRBJ1-1 | . | TRBV2 | .
TGTGCCAGCAGCAAACGGGATGGGGACTATGGCTACACCTTC | CASSKRDGDYGYTF | TRBJ1-2 | . | TRBV6-5 | .
TGTGCCACCGGGAAACTAGCGGGGGCCTACGAGCAGTACTTC | CATGKLAGAYEQYF | TRBJ2-7 | . | TRBV6-5 | TRBD2
TGTGCCAGCAGTTTATGGGCGGGAGAGGGGACAGATACGCAGTATTTT | CASSLWAGEGTDTQYF | TRBJ2-3 | . | TRBV27 | TRBD2
TGTGCCAGCAGCCCGGGACACCGAGAGACCCAGTACTTC | CASSPGHRETQYF | TRBJ2-5 | . | TRBV5-6 | .
TGCGCCAGCAGCCACTCAGGACAGAGCACAGATACGCAGTATTTT | CASSHSGQSTDTQYF | TRBJ2-3 | . | TRBV4-1 | .
TGTGCCAGCAGTAAGGGGCAATCCTACGAGCAGTACTTC | CASSKGQSYEQYF | TRBJ2-7 | few | TRBV6-2/TRBV6-3 | .
TGTGCCATCAGGGAACAGCCAAACCAAGAGACCCAGTACTTC | CAIREQPNQETQYF | TRBJ2-5 | . | TRBV10-3 | .
TGTGCCAGCAGTTACCGGGATTACACCGGGGAGCTGTTTTTT | CASSYRDYTGELFF | TRBJ2-2 | . | TRBV6-5 | .
TGTGCCAGCAGCTTAGATCGGCGGGGCCAGCCCCAGCATTTT | CASSLDRRGQPQHF | TRBJ1-5 | . | TRBV11-2 | .
TGTGCCAGCAGCGGCGGGGGGCTTATCACAGATACGCAGTATTTT | CASSGGGLITDTQYF | TRBJ2-3 | . | TRBV7-2 | TRBD2
TGTGCCAGCAGCTACCTCCGGGACAGGAGGGGTTCACCCCTCCACTTT | CASSYLRDRRGSPLHF | TRBJ1-6 | . | TRBV13 | TRBD1
TGTGCCAGCTCACCTCCGGGAACCGTGGGAAACACCATATATTTT | CASSPPGTVGNTIYF | TRBJ1-3 | . | TRBV18 | .
TGTGCCAGCTCACCGGACAGGGGAATTATGAATGAGCAGTTCTTC | CASSPDRGIMNEQFF | TRBJ2-1 | . | TRBV18 | TRBD1
TGTGCCAGGGCCAGGGGTGATAACACTGAAGCTTTCTTT | CARARGDNTEAFF | TRBJ1-1 | . | TRBV27 | .
TGTGCCACCAGTGACCGGGGGAGCAAATATAATTCACCCCTCCACTTT | CATSDRGSKYNSPLHF | TRBJ1-6 | . | TRBV24-1 | .
TGCGCCAGCAGCCCGACATCGCACCTAAGCTCCTACGAGCAGTACTTC | CASSPTSHLSSYEQYF | TRBJ2-7 | . | TRBV5-1 | .